This TCR beta chain was recorded in a study of blood T cell repertoires in COVID-19. Overall study context: The analysed material was cDNA or gDNA that came from T cells, B-cell-depleted T cells, or PBMCs.

Germline lookup yields CDR1 MDHEN and CDR2 SYDVKM. The CDR3 spans 14 residues. V gave up 6 bases and J gave up 5 bases; unmatched junction bases: 2. Produced via immunoSEQ multiplex PCR; TCRdb's table is partial and in-frame only. In the table there are about 220,000 clones, approximately 80% of which are singletons. The sequence derives from a human donor in a cohort sampled during active COVID-19. V and J are TRBV28 and TRBJ2-1; 12 bases agree with TRBD2. The sample was peripheral blood. The CDR3 region is CASRLAGGHNEQFF. DNA for the CDR3: TGTGCCAGCAGACTAGCGGGAGGCCACAATGAGCAGTTCTTC.